This T cell receptor (beta chain) derives from a study of OX40 agonist ivuxolimab in advanced cancers. General observations from the study: In the 0.1-3.0 mg/kg groups, partial responders showed among the lowest expansion. In the 0.1 to 3.0 mg/kg range, CD4+ and CD8+ blood T cells had expanded clonally by week 6.

This CDR3 is 15 amino acids long. Germline V gene sequence: CDR1 SEHNR, CDR2 FQNEAQ (reference sequence). V was clipped by 1 base and J by 7 bases; unmatched bases: 6. Data came from immunoSEQ multiplex PCR; TCRdb stores just in-frame clones and leaves some out. The sample includes more than 75,000 clones, about 85% of them seen just once. In regard to this clone: Its specificity is unknown.

The chain couples TRBV7-9 to TRBJ2-3, with TRBD2 matching 9 bases. Sequenced material: CD4+ or CD8+ T cells sorted from blood, taken in a trial of the OX40 agonist ivuxolimab. This clonotype was sampled from an adult with an advanced solid tumor such as melanoma, head and neck, liver or kidney cancer. This chain's CDR3 is CASSLDAGGAHTQYF. The DNA of the CDR3 is TGTGCCAGCAGCTTAGATGCGGGAGGGGCCCATACGCAGTATTTT.